A selection of T cell receptor beta chains follows, all from one sample in a study of cytomegalovirus exposure and HLA in healthy donors. Measured with immunoSEQ multiplex PCR; TCRdb has only the in-frame clones, and not every one. The sample has 75,000 to 100,000 clones; roughly 80% are singletons. Sequencing was carried out using PBMCs. The receptors stem from a man aged 55-75 years in good health and CMV-seropositive. The CDR3 runs from the conserved cysteine through the conserved F or W. The order of the fields is CDR3 DNA, CDR3 protein, D gene, J gene, clone size, V gene. A D gene is named only where the DNA matches it firmly. Not every row has a clone size; where given, it reads once, few, many or a size class.

DNA: TGTGCCAGCAGCTTAGCGTCCCCTAGTTATAATGAGCAGTTCTTC; CDR3: CASSLASPSYNEQFF; D: NA; J: TRBJ2-1; size: NA; V: TRBV7-9
DNA: TGTGCCAGCACCCAAGGGGGCGGGGTCGAGCAGTTCTTC; CDR3: CASTQGGGVEQFF; D: NA; J: TRBJ2-1; size: NA; V: TRBV7-6
DNA: TGTGCCAGCAGCGGGACGTCGTGGCTAGCGGGGGAACCAGATACGCAGTATTTT; CDR3: CASSGTSWLAGEPDTQYF; D: TRBD2; J: TRBJ2-3; size: once; V: TRBV9
DNA: TGCGCCAGCTGCTCCTCAATTGGGGACAGGGCGACCCTCGCCGGGGAGCTGTTTTTT; CDR3: CASCSSIGDRATLAGELFF; D: TRBD1; J: TRBJ2-2; size: NA; V: TRBV5-1
DNA: TGTGCCAGCAGCTTATATCAGGGGTCCGGGGAGCTGTTTTTT; CDR3: CASSLYQGSGELFF; D: NA; J: TRBJ2-2; size: NA; V: TRBV7-6
DNA: TGTGCCAGTACTTGGGGAGGACACACTGAAGCTTTCTTT; CDR3: CASTWGGHTEAFF; D: NA; J: TRBJ1-1; size: NA; V: TRBV19
DNA: TGTGCCAGCAGCCCTACGGAGACGGACTATGGCTACACCTTC; CDR3: CASSPTETDYGYTF; D: NA; J: TRBJ1-2; size: NA; V: TRBV9
DNA: TGTGCCAGCAGGGGGACAGGGGGGAATTCACCCCTCCACTTT; CDR3: CASRGTGGNSPLHF; D: TRBD1; J: TRBJ1-6; size: NA; V: TRBV28
DNA: TGTGCCAGCAGCGTAGAAGGAGGGTACACCGGGGAGCTGTTTTTT; CDR3: CASSVEGGYTGELFF; D: NA; J: TRBJ2-2; size: NA; V: TRBV9
DNA: TGTGCCAGTAGTATCTCTCCCTTCACACTATACGGCTACACCTTC; CDR3: CASSISPFTLYGYTF; D: NA; J: TRBJ1-2; size: NA; V: TRBV19
DNA: TGCGCCAGCAGCTTGGGGGGGACTACCTACGAGCAGTACTTC; CDR3: CASSLGGTTYEQYF; D: TRBD2; J: TRBJ2-7; size: NA; V: TRBV5-1
DNA: TGCGCCAGCAGCTTGGTGCCAGGGAAATCGTACGAGCAGTACTTC; CDR3: CASSLVPGKSYEQYF; D: NA; J: TRBJ2-7; size: NA; V: TRBV5-1
DNA: TGCGCCAGCAGCTTGGAGGCGGGAACCAAAAACATTCAGTACTTC; CDR3: CASSLEAGTKNIQYF; D: NA; J: TRBJ2-4; size: NA; V: TRBV5-1
DNA: TGTGCCAGCAGGGAACTAGCCACAGATACGCAGTATTTT; CDR3: CASRELATDTQYF; D: NA; J: TRBJ2-3; size: NA; V: TRBV28
DNA: TGCGCCAGCAGCGCGGGGACAGCTTATAATTCACCCCTCCACTTT; CDR3: CASSAGTAYNSPLHF; D: TRBD1; J: TRBJ1-6; size: NA; V: TRBV5-1
DNA: TGTGCCAGCAGCTTGGGTCCATCGGCACCCCTCCACTTT; CDR3: CASSLGPSAPLHF; D: NA; J: TRBJ1-6; size: NA; V: TRBV5-4
DNA: TGTGCCTGGAGTTTACCGGGACGGGGTCGGGGGACCGGGGAGCTGTTTTTT; CDR3: CAWSLPGRGRGTGELFF; D: NA; J: TRBJ2-2; size: NA; V: TRBV30
DNA: TGTGCCAGTACCATCAAGACAGGGGGCGTGGAGACCCAGTACTTC; CDR3: CASTIKTGGVETQYF; D: TRBD1; J: TRBJ2-5; size: NA; V: TRBV19
DNA: TGTGCCAGCAGTTCCACGAGGACAGGATCACCCCTCCACTTT; CDR3: CASSSTRTGSPLHF; D: TRBD1; J: TRBJ1-6; size: NA; V: TRBV2
DNA: TGCGCCAGCAAAGTCTACTTAAGCTCCTACAATGAGCAGTTCTTC; CDR3: CASKVYLSSYNEQFF; D: NA; J: TRBJ2-1; size: NA; V: TRBV5-1
DNA: TGTGCCAGTAGTGGGGGACATCGGCAAGAGACCCAGTACTTC; CDR3: CASSGGHRQETQYF; D: NA; J: TRBJ2-5; size: NA; V: TRBV19
DNA: TGTGCCAGCAGCTTATCCCTGACAGGGGCTATTGTTGATGGCTACACCTTC; CDR3: CASSLSLTGAIVDGYTF; D: TRBD1; J: TRBJ1-2; size: once; V: TRBV7-2
DNA: TGTGCCAGCAGTGACTCCGGGACAGCTAACTATGGCTACACCTTC; CDR3: CASSDSGTANYGYTF; D: TRBD1; J: TRBJ1-2; size: NA; V: TRBV6-6
DNA: TGTGCCAGCAGCCAAAAGCGAGCAGGGGCGCAGCACTTC; CDR3: CASSQKRAGAQHF; D: NA; J: TRBJ2-4; size: NA; V: TRBV7-2
DNA: TGTGCCAGCAGCGTATCCCAGCAGGAACCGAACACTGAAGCTTTCTTT; CDR3: CASSVSQQEPNTEAFF; D: NA; J: TRBJ1-1; size: NA; V: TRBV9
DNA: TGTGCCTGGGGCCCAAGGGGACAGGGGGTCTACAATGAGCAGTTCTTC; CDR3: CAWGPRGQGVYNEQFF; D: TRBD1; J: TRBJ2-1; size: NA; V: TRBV30
DNA: TGCGCCAGCTCCCCGGGGTGGGGTACTTCACCCCTCCACTTT; CDR3: CASSPGWGTSPLHF; D: NA; J: TRBJ1-6; size: once; V: TRBV5-1
DNA: TGTGCCTGGAGTGTACCAGGACAGGGGGCAACGAACACCGGGGAGCTGTTTTTT; CDR3: CAWSVPGQGATNTGELFF; D: TRBD1; J: TRBJ2-2; size: NA; V: TRBV30
DNA: TGTGCCAGCACCTTGAATGGGGCCGGGGCCAACGTCCTGACTTTC; CDR3: CASTLNGAGANVLTF; D: NA; J: TRBJ2-6; size: NA; V: TRBV28
DNA: TGTGCCAGCTCACCGGGACAGGGGGCGGATCAGCCCCAGCATTTT; CDR3: CASSPGQGADQPQHF; D: TRBD1; J: TRBJ1-5; size: few; V: TRBV18
DNA: TGCAGCGTTGTAGGTATGGGGACTCAAGAGACCCAGTACTTC; CDR3: CSVVGMGTQETQYF; D: NA; J: TRBJ2-5; size: NA; V: TRBV29-1
DNA: TGTGCCAGTAGTCCTAGCGGGGGGCCCACCGGGGAGCTGTTTTTT; CDR3: CASSPSGGPTGELFF; D: TRBD2; J: TRBJ2-2; size: NA; V: TRBV19
DNA: TGCAGCGTTCCTCAGGGGGCGGTGGATACGCAGTATTTT; CDR3: CSVPQGAVDTQYF; D: TRBD1; J: TRBJ2-3; size: once; V: TRBV29-1
DNA: TGTGCCTGGAGCAGGCCCTTCCGGGACAGGGGTTACGAGCAGTACTTC; CDR3: CAWSRPFRDRGYEQYF; D: TRBD1; J: TRBJ2-7; size: few; V: TRBV30
DNA: TGTGCCAGTAGCGCAGAGGGTAGCTCCTATAATTCACCCCTCCACTTT; CDR3: CASSAEGSSYNSPLHF; D: NA; J: TRBJ1-6; size: NA; V: TRBV19
DNA: TGTGCCAGCAGTTACTCCGGCAGGTCTAATTCACCCCTCCACTTT; CDR3: CASSYSGRSNSPLHF; D: NA; J: TRBJ1-6; size: NA; V: TRBV6-5
DNA: TGCGCCAGCAGCAGGGAGGCCGCCGGTTGGAGAAACACCATATATTTT; CDR3: CASSREAAGWRNTIYF; D: NA; J: TRBJ1-3; size: once; V: TRBV5-1